Below, one TCR beta chain is given with its context. Its antigen is as yet unknown. The sorted-subset replicate PCRs were given around 200 ng DNA, which is 30,000 to 35,000 T cell genomes. Clones were sequenced by immunoSEQ multiplex PCR, and TCRdb holds only the in-frame ones, with some missing. Among 2 million to 2.5 million clones listed, 80% to 95% were seen once. This sample stems from a study of shared clonotypes between healthy human individuals. CD4+ cells underwent separation, giving CD45RA+ naive and CD45RA-negative memory subsets. Trimming stripped 0 bases from V and 3 bases from J, with 13 bases between. This CDR3 spans 16 amino acids. The germline V gene encodes CDR1 MNHEY and CDR2 SVGAGI. Study results and caveats: Relative to memory subsets, naive subsets generally showed larger estimated richness.

Sequenced input: naive CD4+ T cells from PBMCs. Subset of the sample: CD45RA+ positively selected. This chain joins TRBV6-5 and TRBJ2-3; no firm D call. The source of this sequence is a man between 18 and 29 years old in good health. Some clones in this sample may be carry-over from other donors' samples. The CDR3 bases are TGTGCCAGCAGTTACTCGCTGCCTGATCCAACAGATACGCAGTATTTT. Translated: CASSYSLPDPTDTQYF.